The clone carrying this T cell receptor (beta chain) was seen many times. The sample comes from a study of regulatory T cells in long-lasting Graves disease. Germline assignment: CDR1 MNHEY and CDR2 SMNVEV (reference sequence). The V and J ends lost 5 bases and 1 base, in that order; junction bases with no gene match: 11. The CDR3 contains 18 residues. The time point: persistent/refractory GD, antithyroid drugs over 5 years with positive TRAb. The TCR library was made from RNA extracted from PBMCs. Relying on iRepertoire HTBI primers and Arm-PCR of CDR3 regions, the team built TCR beta libraries. TCRdb independently ran MiXCR on the multiplex PCR reads; one entry per CDR3 protein. The sample records about 470,000 distinct CDR3 sequences, more than 20% being singletons.

The source was peripheral blood mononuclear cells (PBMCs), collected when the disease was refractory, from a patient treated with antithyroid drugs. This sequence joins TRBV27 and TRBJ2-7; TRBD2 matches at 13 bases. This TCR derives from a female donor with Graves disease. CDR3 DNA: TGTGCCAGCAGTCAAAGGGGACTAGCGGGATCCTCATCCTACGAGCAGTACTTC. This encodes CASSQRGLAGSSSYEQYF.